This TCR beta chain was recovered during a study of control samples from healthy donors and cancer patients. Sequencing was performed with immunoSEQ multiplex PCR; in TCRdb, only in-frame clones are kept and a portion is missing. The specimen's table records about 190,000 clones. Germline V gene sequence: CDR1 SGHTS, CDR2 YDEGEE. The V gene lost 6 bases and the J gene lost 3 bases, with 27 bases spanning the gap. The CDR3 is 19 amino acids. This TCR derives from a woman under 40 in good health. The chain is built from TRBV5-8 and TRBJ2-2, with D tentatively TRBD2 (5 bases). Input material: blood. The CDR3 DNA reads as TGTGCCAGCACCCTGGAACCGCGACCCGACCGAGGGTACACCGGGGAGCTGTTTTTT. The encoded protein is CASTLEPRPDRGYTGELFF.